A selection of T cell receptor beta chains follows, all from one sample in a study of tumor-infiltrating lymphocytes in primary liver carcinoma. TCRdb re-derived calls from the multiplex PCR reads in MiXCR, one entry per CDR3 protein. This sample carries fewer than 350,000 distinct CDR3 sequences, 55% to 65% of them seen once, and the ten largest clones take roughly 9%. Sequenced: peripheral blood. Every receptor here comes from a man in his forties with primary liver carcinoma and hepatitis B virus infection. CDR3s include the opening cysteine and the closing phenylalanine or tryptophan. A D gene is named only where the DNA matches it firmly. The listing skips clone size in some rows; elsewhere it reads once, few, many or a size class.

V gene	J gene	D gene	clone size	CDR3 DNA	CDR3 protein
TRBV11-2	TRBJ1-3	.	many	TGTGCCAGCAGCTTTTCCCGGCTTCCTGGAAACACCATATATTTT	CASSFSRLPGNTIYF
TRBV5-5	TRBJ2-7	TRBD1	.	TGTGCCAGCAGCCCCATGGACAGGTCCCACTACGAGCAGTACTTC	CASSPMDRSHYEQYF
TRBV5-1	TRBJ1-1	.	few	TGCGCCAGCAGCCCCGAGTATCTTGAACACGGTTTCTTT	CASSPEYLEHGFF
TRBV19	TRBJ2-5	.	.	TGTGCCAGTAGTATAGATGTTTCCCGCGGACTTGAGACCCAGTACTTC	CASSIDVSRGLETQYF
TRBV11-2	TRBJ2-1	.	.	TGTGCCAGCAGCCCCCTCCGCATTGAGCAGTTCTTC	CASSPLRIEQFF
TRBV12-3/TRBV12-4	TRBJ1-5	.	.	TGTGCCAGCAGGAGTGGGAAAGCTAGCAATCAGCCCCAGCATTTT	CASRSGKASNQPQHF
TRBV6-1	TRBJ2-2	TRBD1	.	TGTGCCAGCAGGGGGTCGGGACAGGGATCAACCGGGGAGCTGTTTTTT	CASRGSGQGSTGELFF
TRBV6-5	TRBJ2-3	.	many	TGTGCCAGCAGTTCAGGGCGAGATACGCAGTATTTT	CASSSGRDTQYF
TRBV24-1	TRBJ2-3	.	.	TGTGCCACCAGTGATTTGATATTCGGCGGGACAGATACGCAGTATTTT	CATSDLIFGGTDTQYF
TRBV6-1	TRBJ1-2	.	.	TGTGCCAGGACCACGGGGGGGGGAGCAAACTATGGCTACACCTTC	CARTTGGGANYGYTF
TRBV11-2	TRBJ2-2	TRBD1	.	TGTGCCAGCAGCCCCCTCCTGGGACAGGGGACGACCGGGGAGCTGTTTTTT	CASSPLLGQGTTGELFF
TRBV10-3	TRBJ1-2	.	once	TGTGCCATCAGTGAACAGAGGGTCGCTAACTATGGCTACACCTTC	CAISEQRVANYGYTF
TRBV6-5	TRBJ1-5	.	many	TGTGCCAGCAGTTACGGAAACGGCAATCAGCCCCAGCATTTT	CASSYGNGNQPQHF
TRBV29-1	TRBJ2-7	.	.	TGCAACGTAATCGGGATCACCGTCTACGAGCAGTACTTC	CNVIGITVYEQYF
TRBV24-1	TRBJ2-2	TRBD2	.	TGTGCCACCAATGATGTCAGCGGGAGGGCGAACACCGGGGAGCTGTTTTTT	CATNDVSGRANTGELFF
TRBV29-1	TRBJ2-7	TRBD1	.	TGCAGCGAGACAGGGTTGCAGAACTCCTACGAGCAGTACTTC	CSETGLQNSYEQYF
TRBV12-3/TRBV12-4	TRBJ1-5	.	few	TGTGCCAGCAAGGCAGGCAATCAGCCCCAGCATTTT	CASKAGNQPQHF
TRBV25-1	TRBJ1-4	.	few	TGTGCCAGCAGTGAATACGGCAGTGTGAATGAAAAACTGTTTTTT	CASSEYGSVNEKLFF
TRBV10-2	TRBJ2-7	TRBD1	.	TGCGTCAGCAGTGGGGACCGGGACAGGGCTGTATCCTACGAGCAGTACTTC	CVSSGDRDRAVSYEQYF
TRBV4-2	TRBJ2-2	.	.	TGTACCAGCAGCCAAGGGGGCCTAGCGAGAGATTTCGGGGAGCTGTTTTTT	CTSSQGGLARDFGELFF
TRBV6-1	TRBJ2-7	TRBD1	.	TGTGCCATCAGTGACAGGGGGTTCCTAGTCGAGCAGTACTTC	CAISDRGFLVEQYF
TRBV5-5	TRBJ1-1	.	.	TGTGCCAGCAGCTTAGAACTGGGGGCGATTACTGAAGCTCTCTTT	CASSLELGAITEALF
TRBV5-6	TRBJ2-2	.	.	TGTGCCAGCAGCTTGGAATCAGGGGACACCGGGGAGCTGTTTTTT	CASSLESGDTGELFF
TRBV11-2	TRBJ2-1	TRBD2	.	TGTGCCAGCAGCTCAGGGGGACTAGCGGGAGTCGGTGAGCAGTTCTTC	CASSSGGLAGVGEQFF
TRBV7-8	TRBJ2-5	.	many	TGTGCCAGCAGCTTAGTCTGGGAGACCCAGTACTTC	CASSLVWETQYF
TRBV6-2/TRBV6-3	TRBJ2-7	TRBD2	.	TGTGCCAGCAGTTACCGCGCCGGTACTAGCGGCTACAAGCAGTACTTC	CASSYRAGTSGYKQYF
TRBV12-3/TRBV12-4	TRBJ2-5	.	.	TGTGGCAGCAGTTTGGCGGAGACAGAGACCCAGTACTTC	CGSSLAETETQYF
TRBV2	TRBJ2-3	.	.	TGTGCCAGCAGTGATTACTACCCCAGCACAGATACGCAGTATTTT	CASSDYYPSTDTQYF
TRBV10-3	TRBJ2-1	.	.	TGTGTCATCAGTGAGCGGCCGTGCCCTACGGGTCCCTTC	CVISERPCPTGPF
TRBV6-2/TRBV6-3	TRBJ2-1	.	many	TGTGCCAGCAGCTCCTACAGGGACGGGCAGTTCTTC	CASSSYRDGQFF
TRBV6-6	TRBJ2-1	.	many	TGTGCCAGCTCCGAGAGGGGCGGTGAGCAGTTCTTC	CASSERGGEQFF
TRBV4-2	TRBJ2-7	TRBD2	.	TGTGCCAGCAGCCCGGCCCCTAGCGGGAGTGAGCAGTACTTC	CASSPAPSGSEQYF
TRBV5-1	TRBJ1-1	.	.	TGCGCCAGCAGCTACCGAGGGGGTAACACTGAAGCTTTCTTT	CASSYRGGNTEAFF
TRBV14	TRBJ1-2	.	once	TGTGCCAGCAGCGAGGACGACAGGAGCTATGGCTACACCTTC	CASSEDDRSYGYTF
TRBV11-3	TRBJ2-1	.	.	TGTGCCTGCAGCTTAGATTTCGGGGGTAGAGATGAGCAGTTCTTC	CACSLDFGGRDEQFF
TRBV5-5	TRBJ2-1	TRBD1	.	TGTGCCAGCAGCTTCGGACAGGGCCTATCCAATGTGCAGTTCTTC	CASSFGQGLSNVQFF
TRBV4-1	TRBJ2-1	TRBD1	.	TGCGCCAGCAGCCAGGCCGTGACAGGGAATTACAATGAGCAGTTCTTC	CASSQAVTGNYNEQFF
TRBV6-2/TRBV6-3	TRBJ1-3	TRBD1	once	TGTGCCAGCAGTCGAGGGACAGACTCTGGAACCATCATATATTTT	CASSRGTDSGTIIYF
TRBV11-3	TRBJ2-3	.	.	TGTGCCAACAGCATGAGGGGTAGCAACACAGGTACGCAGTATTTT	CANSMRGSNTGTQYF
TRBV5-5	TRBJ2-7	TRBD1	.	TGTACCAGCAGCTTGGGGACAGACTCCTACGAGCAGTACTTC	CTSSLGTDSYEQYF
TRBV7-3	TRBJ2-1	TRBD2	few	TGTGCCAGCAGCTTAAAGGGCGGGAGACCCCCTAATGAGCAGTTCTTC	CASSLKGGRPPNEQFF
TRBV11-2	TRBJ1-5	.	.	TGTGCCAGCAGCCTAAACCGGGATACGCAGCATTTT	CASSLNRDTQHF
TRBV11-2	TRBJ2-3	.	.	TGTACCAGCAGCTTCGACTCGGGCCTCACAGATACGCAGTATTTT	CTSSFDSGLTDTQYF
TRBV12-3/TRBV12-4	TRBJ2-3	TRBD2	few	TGTGCCAGCGGGCGCGGGAGCGCAGATACGCAGTATTTT	CASGRGSADTQYF
TRBV5-8	TRBJ2-1	.	.	TGTGCCAACAGCCTAGGTGAGGGGACGGACCTGTACAATGAGCAGTTCTTC	CANSLGEGTDLYNEQFF
TRBV4-1	TRBJ1-1	.	.	TGCGCCAGCAGGCAACTGGATTTAGTGGTTGCCTCCAATGAAGCTATCTTT	CASRQLDLVVASNEAIF
TRBV29-1	TRBJ2-5	.	many	TGCAGCGTTGATGGGGGGAGCCAAGAGACCCAGTACTTC	CSVDGGSQETQYF
TRBV5-4	TRBJ2-1	.	many	TGTGCCAGCAGCTCCGGGGGCCCCTACAATGAGCAGTTCTTC	CASSSGGPYNEQFF
TRBV5-4	TRBJ1-4	TRBD1	.	TGTGCCAGCAGCCCGGACAGGGAATATGAAAAACTGTTTTTT	CASSPDREYEKLFF
TRBV7-9	TRBJ2-2	.	.	TGTGCCAGCACCCGTGCGGACACCGGGGAGCTGTTTTTT	CASTRADTGELFF
TRBV4-2	TRBJ2-7	.	many	TGTGCCAGCAGCCGTAGCGGAAGCTACGAGCAGTACTTC	CASSRSGSYEQYF
TRBV29-1	TRBJ2-7	.	many	TGCAGCGTCTTCACCTCAGGGGCCCTCAAATCCTACGAGCAGTACTTC	CSVFTSGALKSYEQYF
TRBV13	TRBJ2-1	.	few	TGTGCCAGCAGCCCCGAAGGACTATACAATGAGCAGTTCTTC	CASSPEGLYNEQFF
TRBV6-1	TRBJ2-7	TRBD2	many	TGTGCCAGCATACCTTTAGCGGGAGGCACCTACGAGCAGTACTTC	CASIPLAGGTYEQYF